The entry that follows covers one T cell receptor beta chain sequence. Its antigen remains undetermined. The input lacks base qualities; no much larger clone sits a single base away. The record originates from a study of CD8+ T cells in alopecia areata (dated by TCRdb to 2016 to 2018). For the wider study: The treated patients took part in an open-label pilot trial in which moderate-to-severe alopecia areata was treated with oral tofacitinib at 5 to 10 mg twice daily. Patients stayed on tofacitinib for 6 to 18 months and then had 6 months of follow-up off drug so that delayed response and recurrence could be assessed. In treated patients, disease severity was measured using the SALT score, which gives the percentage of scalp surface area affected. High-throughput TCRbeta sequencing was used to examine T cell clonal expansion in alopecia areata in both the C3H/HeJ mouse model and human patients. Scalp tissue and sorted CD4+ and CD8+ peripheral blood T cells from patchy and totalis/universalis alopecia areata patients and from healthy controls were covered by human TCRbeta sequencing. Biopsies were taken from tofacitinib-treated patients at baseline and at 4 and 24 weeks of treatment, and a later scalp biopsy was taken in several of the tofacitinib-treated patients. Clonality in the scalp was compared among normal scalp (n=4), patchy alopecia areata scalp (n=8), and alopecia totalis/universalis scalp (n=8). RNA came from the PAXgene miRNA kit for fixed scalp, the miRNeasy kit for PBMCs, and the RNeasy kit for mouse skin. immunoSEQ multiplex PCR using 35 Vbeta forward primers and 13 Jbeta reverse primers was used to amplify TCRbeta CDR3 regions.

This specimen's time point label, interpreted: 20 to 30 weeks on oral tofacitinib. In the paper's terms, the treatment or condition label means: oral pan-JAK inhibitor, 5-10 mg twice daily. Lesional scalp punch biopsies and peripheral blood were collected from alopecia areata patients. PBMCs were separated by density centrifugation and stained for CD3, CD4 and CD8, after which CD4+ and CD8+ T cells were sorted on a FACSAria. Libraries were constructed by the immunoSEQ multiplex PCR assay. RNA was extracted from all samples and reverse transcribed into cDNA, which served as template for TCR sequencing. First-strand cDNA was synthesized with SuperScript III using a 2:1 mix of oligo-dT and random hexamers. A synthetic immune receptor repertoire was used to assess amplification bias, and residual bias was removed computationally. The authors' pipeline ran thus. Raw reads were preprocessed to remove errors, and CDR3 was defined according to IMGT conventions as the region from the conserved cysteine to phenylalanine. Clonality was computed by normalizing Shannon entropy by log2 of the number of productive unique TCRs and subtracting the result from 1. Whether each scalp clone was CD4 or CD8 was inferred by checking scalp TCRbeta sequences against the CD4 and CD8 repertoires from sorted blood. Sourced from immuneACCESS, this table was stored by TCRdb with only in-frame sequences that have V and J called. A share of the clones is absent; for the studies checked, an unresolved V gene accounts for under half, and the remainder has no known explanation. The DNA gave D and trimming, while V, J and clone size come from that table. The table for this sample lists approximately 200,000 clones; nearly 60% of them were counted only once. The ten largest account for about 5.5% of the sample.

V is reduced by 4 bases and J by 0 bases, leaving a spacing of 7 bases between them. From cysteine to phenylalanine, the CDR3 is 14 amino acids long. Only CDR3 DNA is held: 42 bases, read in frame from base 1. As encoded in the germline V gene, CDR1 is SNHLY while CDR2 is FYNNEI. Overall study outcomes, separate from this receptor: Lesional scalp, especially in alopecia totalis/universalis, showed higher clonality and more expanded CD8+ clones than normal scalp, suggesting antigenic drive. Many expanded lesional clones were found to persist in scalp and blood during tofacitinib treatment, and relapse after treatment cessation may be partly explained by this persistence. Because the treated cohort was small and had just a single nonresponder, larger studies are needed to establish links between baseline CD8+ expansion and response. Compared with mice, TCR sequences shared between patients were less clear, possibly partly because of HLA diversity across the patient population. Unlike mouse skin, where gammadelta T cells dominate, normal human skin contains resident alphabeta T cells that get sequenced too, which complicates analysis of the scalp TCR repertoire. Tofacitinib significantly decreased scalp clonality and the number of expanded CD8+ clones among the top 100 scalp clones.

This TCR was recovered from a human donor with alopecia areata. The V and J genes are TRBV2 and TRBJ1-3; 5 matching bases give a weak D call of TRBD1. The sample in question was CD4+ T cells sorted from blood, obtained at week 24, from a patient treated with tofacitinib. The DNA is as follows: TGTGCCAGCAGTGTGACAGCCTCTGGAAACACCATATATTTT. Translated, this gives CASSVTASGNTIYF.